This entry lists 29 T cell receptor beta chains sequenced from one sample in a study of blood T cell repertoires in COVID-19. TCRdb's table, derived via immunoSEQ multiplex PCR, lists solely in-frame clones and lacks some. The sample lists about 160,000 clones, roughly 81% occurring once. Sequenced material: peripheral blood. Receptors were obtained from a man aged 35 to 55 with acute or convalescent COVID-19.

The chain uses TRBV30 and TRBJ1-1, with no clear D. The germline V gene encodes CDR1 GTSNPN and CDR2 SVGIG (reference sequence). Trimming cost V 4 bases and J 2 bases, with 11 bases left between them. The CDR3 contains 13 residues. CDR3 sequence: CAWKGRGNTEAFF. CDR3 sequence (DNA): TGTGCCTGGAAGGGTCGGGGAAACACTGAAGCTTTCTTT.

This clone was observed a single time. The chain links TRBV2 to TRBJ2-2, with TRBD2 as a possible D gene (7 bases). Per the germline V gene, CDR1 is SNHLY and CDR2 is FYNNEI. CDR3 length: 14 amino acids. V dropped 11 bases and J dropped 6 bases, with 19 bases sitting between them. CDR3 nucleotide sequence: TGTGCCCGCTGGGGGGGGCAGGGCGCCGGGGAGCTGTTTTTT. The encoded protein is CARWGGQGAGELFF.

This chain connects TRBV24-1 to TRBJ2-1, with D possibly matching TRBD2 (6 bases). CDR3 length: 13 residues. Germline CDR1 and CDR2: KGHDR and SFDVKD. Deletions cut 4 bases from V and 9 bases from J, with 12 bases between. In DNA form, the CDR3 reads TGTGCCACCAGTGAAGGAGGGCTCGGTGAGCAGTTCTTC. Translating gives CATSEGGLGEQFF.

This sequence joins TRBV6-5 and TRBJ2-7; TRBD1 is a possible D gene (6 bases). The CDR3 has 14 amino acids. Trimming left V 4 bases short and J 3 bases short, with 13 bases between. Per germline, CDR1 MNHEY and CDR2 SVGAGI. The CDR3 sequence is CASSFKQGVYEQYF. CDR3 DNA: TGTGCCAGCAGTTTCAAACAGGGAGTCTACGAGCAGTACTTC.

The rearrangement uses TRBV7-8 and TRBJ2-7; no reliable D call. The CDR3 length is 14 residues. V was clipped by 0 bases and J by 6 bases, with 12 bases between them. Germline-derived CDR1 and CDR2 are SGHVS and FQNEAQ. CDR3 loop: CASSLAISVSEQYF. The CDR3 DNA follows: TGTGCCAGCAGCTTAGCCATTTCAGTTTCCGAGCAGTACTTC.

The J gene is TRBJ1-6, the V gene TRBV2; D is perhaps TRBD1 (5 bases). V gave up 2 bases and J gave up 7 bases, with 12 bases separating them. Germline CDR1 is SNHLY and CDR2 is FYNNEI. This CDR3 is built from 15 residues. CDR3 sequence: CASSEQQAPNSPLHF. The CDR3 region has the DNA TGTGCCAGCAGTGAACAACAGGCCCCCAATTCACCCCTCCACTTT.

This clone was counted between two and nine times. V usage is TRBV2 and J usage is TRBJ1-5, with no clear D. Trimming cost V 4 bases and J 4 bases, with 5 bases left between them. The CDR3 has 12 amino acids. CDR1 is SNHLY and CDR2 is FYNNEI in the germline V gene. CDR3 in amino acids: CASSGENQPQHF. The CDR3 DNA follows: TGTGCCAGCAGTGGAGAGAATCAGCCCCAGCATTTT. Based on the CDR3 plus reference TRBV2 and TRBJ1-5, the full variable domain is EPEVTQTPSHQVTQMGQEVILRCVPISNHLYFYWYRQILGQKVEFLVSFYNNEISEKSEIFDDQFSVERPDGSNFTLKIRSTKLEDSAMYFCASSGENQPQHFGDGTRLSIL.

This chain links TRBV18 with TRBJ2-1; weak D call: TRBD2 (6 bases). Trimming cost V 1 base and J 4 bases, with 11 bases left between them. The CDR3 consists of 15 residues. Germline CDR1 and CDR2: KGHSH and LQKENI. As DNA, the CDR3 is TGTGCCAGCTCACCACTGTCGGGGGAGTACAATGAGCAGTTCTTC. It yields the protein CASSPLSGEYNEQFF.

This chain links TRBV28 with TRBJ1-5; the D gene is possibly TRBD1 (6 bases). Trimming took off 1 base at V and 4 bases at J, with 17 bases between the two ends. The germline gives CDR1 MDHEN, CDR2 SYDVKM. The CDR3 contains 17 residues. The CDR3 DNA reads as TGTGCCAGCAGTTTATATAGGGGGACGGAATCAAATCAGCCCCAGCATTTT. Amino acid sequence: CASSLYRGTESNQPQHF.

The genes are TRBV28 and TRBJ1-2; D uncertain. The V gene lost 7 bases and the J gene lost 1 base, with 16 bases spanning the gap. In germline, CDR1 is MDHEN, CDR2 SYDVKM. This CDR3 contains 15 residues. CDR3 DNA: TGTGCCAGCACCCCAACGCCGGGGTTTAACTATGGCTACACCTTC. This gives the protein CASTPTPGFNYGYTF.

CDR3 loop: CASSSLAGGLHEQFF. The CDR3 DNA follows: TGTGCCAGCAGCTCACTAGCGGGGGGGCTTCATGAGCAGTTCTTC. This chain joins TRBV5-6 and TRBJ2-1; 13 nucleotides line up with TRBD2. CDR1 and CDR2 (germline): SGHDT, YYEEEE. The CDR3 contains 15 residues. Germline trimming cut 3 bases from V and 8 bases from J; bases unmatched to any gene: 5.

In this sample, this clone turned up once. The chain couples TRBV5-4 to TRBJ1-1; the D gene is possibly TRBD1 (6 bases). This CDR3 has 14 amino acids. Trimming removed 0 bases from V and 11 bases from J, with 17 bases in between. Germline lookup yields CDR1 SGHNT and CDR2 YYREEE (reference sequence). DNA of the CDR3: TGTGCCAGCAGCTTGGCCTACAGGGAACGTACGGCTTTCTTT. Protein sequence: CASSLAYRERTAFF.

J is TRBJ1-1 and V is TRBV30, with D tentatively TRBD1 (6 bases). CDR3 length: 13 residues. The germline V gene encodes CDR1 GTSNPN and CDR2 SVGIG (reference sequence). Trimming shortened V by 3 bases and J by 6 bases, and 14 bases separated the two germline ends. The CDR3 DNA reads TGTGCCTGGAGACCAGGGGAAAGGGCTGAAGCTTTCTTT. Translating gives CAWRPGERAEAFF.

The V call is TRBV13, the J call TRBJ1-2, with 8 bases lining up with TRBD1. CDR1 PRHDT and CDR2 FYEKMQ come from the germline V gene (reference sequence). J lost 7 bases, V lost 4 bases, and 5 bases had no gene match. The CDR3 spans 13 residues. The chain's CDR3 is CASSSAGGGGYTF. The CDR3, as DNA: TGTGCCAGCAGCTCGGCAGGGGGCGGTGGCTACACCTTC.

The genes are TRBV12-5 and TRBJ1-1, with unresolved D. V lost 5 bases to trimming and J lost 6 bases, with 13 bases between them. The CDR3 sequence is 13 residues long. Germline CDR1 reads LGHNT; CDR2 reads FRNRAP. The CDR3 loop reads CASGMDSAAEAFF. CDR3 sequence (DNA): TGTGCTAGTGGTATGGATTCGGCGGCTGAAGCTTTCTTT.

The rearrangement uses TRBV24-1 and TRBJ2-2; 8 bases line up with TRBD1. The ends lost 4 bases at V and 7 bases at J; junction bases unmatched: 10. There are 16 residues in the CDR3. The germline gives CDR1 KGHDR, CDR2 SFDVKD. CDR3 residues: CATSDPRTGIDGELFF. The CDR3 region has the DNA TGTGCCACCAGTGACCCGAGGACAGGGATTGACGGGGAGCTGTTTTTT.

The V and J genes are TRBV19 and TRBJ1-2; D call uncertain. CDR3 length: 12 residues. The V end was cut by 11 bases, the J end by 2 bases, with 12 bases between. CDR1 and CDR2 from the germline V gene are LNHDA and SQIVND (reference sequence). CDR3 protein: CAAWARNYGYTF. The DNA for the CDR3 is TGTGCCGCCTGGGCCAGAAACTATGGCTACACCTTC.

The chain employs TRBV7-6 and TRBJ2-7; no firm D call. There are 16 residues in the CDR3. V lost 2 bases and J lost 3, with 17 bases in between. Germline V lookup: CDR1 SGHVS, CDR2 FNYEAQ. The CDR3 DNA is TGTGCCAGCAGCTTAAACCGCAGGAACAGCCTCTACGAGCAGTACTTC. Protein sequence: CASSLNRRNSLYEQYF.

This chain connects TRBV7-9 to TRBJ1-1; 11 positions agree with TRBD1. Germline V gene lookup returns CDR1 SEHNR and CDR2 FQNEAQ (reference sequence). J gave up 7 bases and V 5 bases, and 9 bases lay outside the gene matches. This CDR3 has 15 residues. This CDR3 is CASSAGTGGMGEAFF. In DNA form, the CDR3 reads TGTGCCAGCAGCGCTGGGACAGGGGGGATGGGTGAAGCTTTCTTT.

This clone was counted only a few times. The chain uses TRBV28 and TRBJ1-1; D remains ambiguous. Germline V gene data show CDR1 as MDHEN and CDR2 as SYDVKM. This CDR3 contains 11 residues. CDR3 coding DNA: TGTGGTACTAGTCGGGGCACTGAAGCTTTCTTT. Encoded protein: CGTSRGTEAFF.

A single count supports this clone. The chain couples TRBV5-8 to TRBJ1-2, with 9 nucleotides matching TRBD1. Germline V CDR1 and CDR2: SGHTS, YDEGEE. The CDR3 is 14 amino acids. Trimming removed 4 bases from V and 8 bases from J; junction bases left unmatched: 9. CDR3 protein: CASSRNRGPEGYTF. The CDR3 nucleotides read TGTGCCAGCAGCCGTAACAGGGGGCCCGAGGGCTACACCTTC.

This clone has only a few counts. The rearrangement joins TRBV2 to TRBJ1-5, with unresolved D. V was clipped by 5 bases and J by 6 bases, with 17 bases between them. Germline CDR1 and CDR2: SNHLY and FYNNEI. The CDR3 covers 15 residues. This chain's CDR3 is CASSPQVNLGQPQHF. For the CDR3, the DNA is TGTGCCAGCAGTCCCCAGGTTAACTTAGGTCAGCCCCAGCATTTT.

This chain connects TRBV5-1 to TRBJ2-3; a weak D match, TRBD2 (6 bases). Germline V gives CDR1 SGHRS, CDR2 YFSETQ. V was pared by 4 bases and J by 6 bases, with 15 bases between. This CDR3 spans 14 amino acids. For the CDR3, the DNA is TGCGCCAGCAGCGTGGGGGGAGGTTTGGATACGCAGTATTTT. Protein: CASSVGGGLDTQYF.

The rearrangement uses TRBV5-4 and TRBJ2-7; 7 bases fit TRBD2. CDR3 length: 16 residues. Germline assignment: CDR1 SGHNT and CDR2 YYREEE (reference sequence). The ends lost 0 bases at V and 2 bases at J; junction bases unmatched: 8. CDR3 protein: CASSLDGLAVTYEQYF. In nucleotides, the CDR3 is TGTGCCAGCAGCTTGGACGGGCTAGCGGTAACCTACGAGCAGTACTTC.

The rearrangement links TRBV4-1 to TRBJ2-3; 8 nucleotides align to TRBD2. CDR3 length: 16 amino acids. The J segment lost 2 bases and the V segment lost 5 bases, leaving 9 bases of the junction unmatched. Germline CDR1 and CDR2: MGHRA and YSYEKL. The CDR3 region is CASSNRAGETTDTQYF. The CDR3 DNA is TGCGCCAGCAGCAACCGAGCGGGGGAAACCACAGATACGCAGTATTTT.

This sequence joins TRBV2 and TRBJ1-1, with TRBD1 identical over 10 bases. Germline CDR1 SNHLY, CDR2 FYNNEI. This CDR3 spans 14 amino acids. J gave up 1 base and V 5 bases, and 1 base lay outside the gene matches. The CDR3 sequence: CASSWDRGNTEAFF. CDR3 in DNA: TGTGCCAGCAGTTGGGACAGGGGGAACACTGAAGCTTTCTTT.

V usage is TRBV11-1 and J usage is TRBJ2-7, with TRBD1 as a possible D gene (6 bases). The CDR3 length is 15 residues. Looked up from germline, CDR1 is SGHAT and CDR2 is FQDESV (reference sequence). V was clipped by 4 bases and J by 5 bases, with 18 bases between them. The CDR3 DNA is TGTGCCAGCAGCTCAGGCCTCCAGGGGTTTGACGAGCAGTACTTC. Translation gives CASSSGLQGFDEQYF.

About this clone: A much bigger clone sits one base away, suggesting this may be a read error. CDR3: CASSRTSGGYNEQFF. The CDR3 DNA is TGTGCCAGCAGCCGCACTAGCGGGGGGTACAATGAGCAGTTCTTC. This sequence joins TRBV6-5 and TRBJ2-1, with TRBD2 identical over 12 bases. Germline loops: CDR1 MNHEY, CDR2 SVGAGI. This CDR3 is 15 amino acids long. V gave up 6 bases and J gave up 4 bases; unmatched junction bases: 4.

A few counts support this clone. This sample also contains other DNA sequences that code for the same CDR3. J is TRBJ2-3 and V is TRBV7-3; maybe TRBD1 (6 bases). V was shortened by 1 base and J by 1 base, with 12 bases between the two germline ends. CDR3 length: 16 amino acids. Germline-derived CDR1 and CDR2 are SGHTA and FQGTGA. CDR3 in DNA: TGTGCCAGCAGCTTAAATCCGGCAGGGGGCACAGATACGCAGTATTTT. It is translated as CASSLNPAGGTDTQYF.